This TCR beta chain was recorded in a study of graft-versus-host responses after intestinal transplantation. Libraries were prepared by immunoSEQ multiplex PCR; TCRdb keeps only in-frame clonotypes and omits some of them. The table has some 15,000 clones, approximately 83% seen once. This clone appeared a single time. Grafts had their tissue processed, releasing intraepithelial and lamina propria lymphocytes. V lost 0 bases and J lost 0, with 13 bases in between. The CDR3 is made up of 17 amino acids. CDR1 and CDR2 (germline): MGHRA, YSYEKL. The receptor was derived from a human patient who received an intestinal transplant, so some T cells may come from the graft donor. This specimen was ileum tissue, taken around 580 days after intestinal transplantation. This chain joins TRBV4-1 and TRBJ2-3; D possibly corresponds to TRBD2 (6 bases). The DNA of the CDR3 is TGCGCCAGCAGCCAAGATCCGGGACGGGGGAGCACAGATACGCAGTATTTT. This gives the protein CASSQDPGRGSTDTQYF.